The entry below gives a single T cell receptor (beta chain) sequence along with its context. Its antigen is currently unknown. The data belong to a study of shared clonotypes between healthy human individuals. General study findings and limits: As a rule, naive subsets had a larger estimated richness than memory subsets.

V trimming: 7 bases; J trimming: 3 bases; junction bases outside the gene matches: 11. This CDR3 comprises 16 residues. Germline-derived CDR1 and CDR2 are MNHEY and SMNVEV (reference sequence). TCRdb's table, derived via immunoSEQ multiplex PCR, lists solely in-frame clones and lacks some. The data hold about 660,000 clones, with about 74% observed a single time. Sequenced sample: memory CD4+ T cells sorted from blood. Subset indicated: CD45RA-negative fraction. The clonotype comes from a woman in her 30s in good health. The chain uses TRBV27 and TRBJ2-4, with TRBD2 identical over 8 bases. The CDR3 here is CASKIYAGGDKNIQYF. The DNA for the CDR3 is TGTGCCAGCAAGATATACGCCGGGGGGGACAAAAACATTCAGTACTTC.